The 14 T cell receptor beta chains below all came from one sample that was sequenced in a study of post-analysis software for immune sequencing data. Study-wide results and caveats: Controls had lower frequencies than patients of five TRBV segments, which included TRBV5-6, TRBV5-1 and TRBV20-1.

Antigens for these TCRs are unknown. Unique molecular identifiers had been added to the TCR beta cDNA libraries. TCRdb reprocessed the PCR reads via MiXCR and lists one record per CDR3 protein. The top ten hold 1.5% to 2% of the sample, which has 500,000 to 600,000 distinct CDR3 sequences, 44% seen once. Sequencing input: blood. The receptors originated from a girl under 18 with multiple sclerosis.

The gene calls are TRBV20-1 and TRBJ1-6; TRBD1 aligns across 7 bases. The CDR3 spans 13 residues. Germline V gene lookup returns CDR1 DFQATT and CDR2 SNEGSKA (reference sequence). After removal of 7 bases from V and 9 bases from J, the junction contained 9 bases not matched to a gene. This CDR3 reads CSVQQGSGSPLHF. As DNA, the CDR3 is TGCAGTGTTCAACAGGGGAGTGGTTCACCCCTCCACTTT.

Notes on this clonotype: At one end, the junction sequence differs from germline, possibly due to a read error. The chain carries TRBV4-1 and TRBJ1-2; TRBD1 is a possible D gene (6 bases). The CDR3 consists of 15 residues. Germline CDR1 MGHRA, CDR2 YSYEKL. The CDR3 loop is CANSRRGRQDYGYTF. The CDR3 region has the DNA TGCGCCAACAGCCGAAGGGGCCGACAGGACTATGGCTACACCTTC.

V and J are TRBV5-1 and TRBJ2-3; perhaps TRBD1 as D (6 bases). The CDR3 extends over 14 amino acids. CDR1 and CDR2 from the germline V gene are SGHRS and YFSETQ. V was pared by 0 bases and J by 3 bases, with 8 bases between. The CDR3 loop reads CASSLDRETDTQYF. DNA of the CDR3: TGCGCCAGCAGCTTGGACAGGGAAACAGATACGCAGTATTTT.

V and J are TRBV27 and TRBJ1-5, with D unclear. The CDR3 extends over 15 amino acids. Germline V gene sequence: CDR1 MNHEY, CDR2 SMNVEV (reference sequence). Trimming pared 5 bases from V and 0 bases from J, leaving 11 bases between. The CDR3 sequence: CASSPPGYSNQPQHF. The CDR3 DNA reads TGTGCCAGCAGTCCCCCGGGTTATAGCAATCAGCCCCAGCATTTT.

This clonotype was observed many times. The chain combines TRBV6-2 or TRBV6-3 with TRBJ2-1; TRBD2 matches at 9 bases. V lost 6 bases to trimming and J lost 7 bases; unmatched junction nucleotides: 7. Germline loops: CDR1 MNHEY, CDR2 SVGEGT. CDR3 length equals 14 residues. CDR3 region: CASRTLAGSNEQFF. In DNA, the CDR3 is TGTGCCAGCAGAACGCTAGCGGGATCGAATGAGCAGTTCTTC.

This clonotype was observed a few times. This chain uses TRBV20-1 with TRBJ2-7; 9 positions agree with TRBD2. Germline trimming cut 5 bases from V and 1 base from J; bases unmatched to any gene: 0. Per germline, CDR1 DFQATT and CDR2 SNEGSKA (reference sequence). The CDR3 runs 12 residues. CDR3 nucleotides: TGCAGTGCTCTAGCGGGATCCTACGAGCAGTACTTC. Translated, it gives CSALAGSYEQYF.

In this sample, this clonotype turned up a few times. The chain recombines TRBV6-4 with TRBJ2-3; D uncertain. The CDR3 covers 14 residues. In germline, CDR1 is MRHNA, CDR2 SNTAGT. The germline V and J ends were trimmed by 0 bases and 0 bases, with 4 bases remaining between them. The CDR3 here is CASSDSSSTDTQYF. DNA for the CDR3: TGTGCCAGCAGTGACTCCTCTAGCACAGATACGCAGTATTTT.

The chain is built from TRBV20-1 and TRBJ2-7; possible D gene TRBD1, 6 bases. V dropped 5 bases and J dropped 5 bases, with 19 bases sitting between them. This CDR3 is built from 14 residues. The germline CDR1 and CDR2 sequences are DFQATT and SNEGSKA (reference sequence). This CDR3 reads CSAAAGAGGNEQYF. CDR3 DNA sequence: TGCAGTGCTGCCGCAGGGGCGGGTGGGAACGAGCAGTACTTC.

This clonotype has a handful of counts. The gene calls are TRBV20-1 and TRBJ2-5; D unclear. V was clipped by 3 bases and J by 1 base, with 9 bases between them. This CDR3 has 13 amino acids. The germline V gene encodes CDR1 DFQATT and CDR2 SNEGSKA (reference sequence). The CDR3 DNA reads TGCAGTGCTAGGAACAGCTTCCAAGAGACCCAGTACTTC. It translates to CSARNSFQETQYF.

This clonotype was observed at least ten times. The rearrangement joins TRBV12-3 or TRBV12-4 to TRBJ1-2; 7 bases are a match to TRBD1. The CDR3 runs to 13 residues. The junction had 6 bases not matched to a gene; V was cut back by 3 bases and J by 8 bases. The CDR3 bases are TGTGCCAGCAGTTTGGACAGGCGAGGAGGCTACACCTTC. Amino acid sequence: CASSLDRRGGYTF.

The gene calls are TRBV6-4 and TRBJ2-3; possibly TRBD2 for D (6 bases). Germline V gene data show CDR1 as MRHNA and CDR2 as SNTAGT. The V and J ends lost 0 bases and 0 bases respectively, with 13 bases between them. This CDR3 is built from 17 residues. CDR3 sequence reads: CASSDSSGISSTDTQYF. The CDR3 nucleotides are TGTGCCAGCAGTGACTCTAGCGGAATTTCTAGCACAGATACGCAGTATTTT.

As regards this clonotype: A much larger clone sits a single nucleotide away, making a read error possible. V usage is TRBV13 and J usage is TRBJ2-5; 10 bases match TRBD2. Germline lookup yields CDR1 PRHDT and CDR2 FYEKMQ (reference sequence). The CDR3 loop spans 17 amino acids. The V and J ends lost 1 base and 11 bases, in that order; junction bases with no gene match: 16. The CDR3 region has the DNA TGTGCCAGCAGCTTAGTTGGGCTAGCGGGAGTGGAGCATGAGCAGTACTTC. It yields the protein CASSLVGLAGVEHEQYF.

The rearrangement links TRBV5-6 to TRBJ1-5, with a weak D call TRBD1 (6 bases). The V end lost 2 bases, the J end lost 2 bases, and 8 bases lay between the germline ends. The CDR3 loop spans 14 amino acids. Germline V gene data show CDR1 as SGHDT and CDR2 as YYEEEE. The CDR3 is CASSFNRGNQPQHF. In DNA, the CDR3 is TGTGCCAGCAGCTTCAACAGGGGCAATCAGCCCCAGCATTTT.

This clonotype was observed at least ten times. The rearrangement joins TRBV20-1 to TRBJ1-1; D may be TRBD1 (5 bases). Germline CDR1 reads DFQATT; CDR2 reads SNEGSKA (reference sequence). The CDR3 loop spans 14 amino acids. V was trimmed by 0 bases and J by 6 bases, leaving 14 bases between them. The CDR3 loop is CSARDPREGAEAFF. CDR3 in DNA: TGCAGTGCTAGAGACCCCAGGGAAGGCGCTGAAGCTTTCTTT.